This T cell receptor beta chain was documented in a study of T cells in Graves' hyperthyroidism and ophthalmopathy (dated by TCRdb to between 2018 and 2021). Describing the broader study: To identify distinguishing TCR V-J signatures, a discovery cohort of 100 patients was used, comprising roughly 45 with Graves' ophthalmopathy and some 60 with stable Graves' hyperthyroidism. An independent validation cohort of under 20 hyperthyroidism patients and approximately 16 patients who later progressed to ophthalmopathy tested prospective prediction of ophthalmopathy. The roughly 94 discovery patients were randomly divided into training and test sets at a 7:3 ratio. In addition, the study compared T-cell repertoires in thyroid tissue and in blood from six Graves' hyperthyroidism patients. After sampling, hyperthyroidism patients received methimazole starting at 30 mg daily, and ophthalmopathy patients received high-dose intravenous methylprednisolone. The paper describes TCR Vbeta CDR3 sequencing of 140 or so peripheral blood samples, made up of fewer than 50 ophthalmopathy patients, some 80 hyperthyroidism patients and 17 progressor patients.

Any patient with an uncontrolled infection, another autoimmune disease, pregnancy or lactation was excluded. Diagnoses were established on the basis of clinical symptoms, serum thyroxine and TRAb, thyroid ultrasound, and orbital computed tomography. Trizol reagent was used to extract total RNA, and RNA quality was then checked on an Agilent 2100 Bioanalyzer. With regard to this clonotype: Its antigen specificity is not known. No much larger clone is present one base from it, and per-base qualities are unavailable.

The TCR beta CDR3 regions were amplified from RNA transcripts. The TCR CDR3 was subjected to a first round of RT-PCR using the HTBI primer set and the Qiagen OneStep RT-PCR kit. The libraries were constructed in a second round of multiplex PCR and then size-selected and purified. Sequencing of the libraries was done on an Illumina HiSeq2000 using paired-end 100 bp reads. The original methods were these. SOAPnuke was used to process the raw data, with reads discarded if the reads contained adapters or uncalled bases, had a mean Phred below 15, or lacked an exact constant-primer or identifier match. High-quality paired reads were merged using COPE v1.2.5, and each unique nucleotide sequence was defined as a clonotype. Clonotypes were aligned to IMGT TRBV, TRBD and TRBJ reference segments using MiTCR v1.1. Only V-J combinations with frequency above 0.0001, covering about 99% of repertoires, were analysed. The TCS score was defined as the ratio of F50 (clonal expansion) to E x V (chaos), calculated using BLOSUM62-based TCRdist between CDR3 peptides within each V-J. Welch's t-statistics and random forest reduced 450 to 600 V-J features to some 14, which were used in a naive Bayes classifier (R e1071). The similarity between thyroid and blood repertoires was quantified using the Morisita-Horn index. In-frame beta chains were kept once TCRdb had trimmed the public reads at Q25 with fastp and called clones with MiXCR. Entries that share a CDR3 protein sequence are merged under the most common genes and DNA. None of the V and J calls come from the authors' own analysis; TCRdb made them. This sample comprises 650,000 to 800,000 distinct CDR3 sequences, less than 45% of them detected only once. Under 8% of the sample goes to the ten largest clones.

Broad study findings and their caveats: Blood samples also contained most of the expanded thyroid clonotypes (frequency above 0.001), which suggests that blood repertoires may reflect thyroid immune responses. In validation, the model predicted progression to ophthalmopathy a median of approximately 6.3 months before onset, with roughly 70% sensitivity and nearly 75% specificity. A model built on a 13 V-J signature distinguished ophthalmopathy from stable hyperthyroidism, reaching roughly 88% sensitivity and around 81% specificity in cross-validation and 80%/75% in testing. Sample size was not statistically predetermined, and blinding of investigators to group allocation was not performed.

The sample comprised peripheral blood or thyroid tissue (not recorded which). The clonotype originates from an adult man with Graves' disease, either hyperthyroidism or ophthalmopathy (not recorded which).

The DNA sequence is as follows: TGTGCCAGCAGTGGGGGGGACAAAGTACAGCCCCAGCATTTT. It codes for CASSGGDKVQPQHF. The rearranged chain carries TRBV2 and TRBJ1-5; the D gene is possibly TRBD1, with 6 bases matching. The CDR3 sequence holds 14 residues, the cysteine and phenylalanine included. Only the CDR3 DNA is retained, 42 bases long and in frame from the first base. Looking up the germline V gene yields CDR1 SNHLY and CDR2 FYNNEI. Trimming takes 4 bases from V and 7 bases from J, and the germline ends sit 14 bases apart. The variable domain in full, with residues beyond the CDR3 obtained from the reference TRBV2 and TRBJ1-5 genes, is EPEVTQTPSHQVTQMGQEVILRCVPISNHLYFYWYRQILGQKVEFLVSFYNNEISEKSEIFDDQFSVERPDGSNFTLKIRSTKLEDSAMYFCASSGGDKVQPQHFGDGTRLSIL.